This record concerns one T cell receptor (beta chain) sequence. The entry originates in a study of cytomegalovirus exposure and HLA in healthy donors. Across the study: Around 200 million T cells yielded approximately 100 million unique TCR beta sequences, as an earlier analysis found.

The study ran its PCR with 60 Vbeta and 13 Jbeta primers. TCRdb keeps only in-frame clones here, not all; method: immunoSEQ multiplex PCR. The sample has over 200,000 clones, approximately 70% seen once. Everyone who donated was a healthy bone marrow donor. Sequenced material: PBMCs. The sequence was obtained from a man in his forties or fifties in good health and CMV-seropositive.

CDR3 nucleotides: TGTGCCAGCGCGATGGGCGGGGGCCTCGAGCAGTACTTC. Amino acid sequence: CASAMGGGLEQYF. The chain employs TRBV7-6 and TRBJ2-7; D is perhaps TRBD2 (7 bases). In germline, CDR1 is SGHVS, CDR2 FNYEAQ. Trimming stripped 8 bases from V and 6 bases from J, with 17 bases between. CDR3 length: 13 residues.